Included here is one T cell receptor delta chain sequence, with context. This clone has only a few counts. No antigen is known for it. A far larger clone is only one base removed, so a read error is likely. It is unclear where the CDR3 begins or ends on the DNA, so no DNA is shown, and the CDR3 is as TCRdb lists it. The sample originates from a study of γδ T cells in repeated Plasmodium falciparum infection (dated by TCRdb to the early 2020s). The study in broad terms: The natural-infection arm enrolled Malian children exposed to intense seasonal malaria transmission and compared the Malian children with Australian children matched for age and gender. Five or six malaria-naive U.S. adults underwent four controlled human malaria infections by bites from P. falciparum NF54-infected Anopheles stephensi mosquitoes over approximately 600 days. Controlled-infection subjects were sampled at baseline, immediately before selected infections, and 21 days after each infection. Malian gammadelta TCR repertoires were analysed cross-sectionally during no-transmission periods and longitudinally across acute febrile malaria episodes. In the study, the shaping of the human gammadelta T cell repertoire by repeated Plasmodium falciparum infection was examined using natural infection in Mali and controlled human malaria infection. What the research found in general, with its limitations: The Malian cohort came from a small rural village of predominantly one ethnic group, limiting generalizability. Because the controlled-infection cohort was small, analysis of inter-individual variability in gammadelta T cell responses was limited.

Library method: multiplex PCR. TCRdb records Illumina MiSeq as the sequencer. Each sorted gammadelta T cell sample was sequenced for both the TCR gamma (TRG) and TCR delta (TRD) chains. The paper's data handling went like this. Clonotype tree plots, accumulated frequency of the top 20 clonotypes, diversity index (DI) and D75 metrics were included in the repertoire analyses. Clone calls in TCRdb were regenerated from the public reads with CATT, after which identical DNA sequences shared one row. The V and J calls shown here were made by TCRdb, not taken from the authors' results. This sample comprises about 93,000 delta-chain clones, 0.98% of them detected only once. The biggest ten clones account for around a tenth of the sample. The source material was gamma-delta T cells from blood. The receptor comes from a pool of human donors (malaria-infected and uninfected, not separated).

The encoded CDR3 is CACDTVGTVGDGSGTAQLFF. No J gene call was made, and the V gene is TRDV2; TRDD3, the table's D call, lacks a check against the DNA. Its CDR3 holds 20 amino acids, cysteine through phenylalanine. Taken from the germline V gene, the CDR1 and CDR2 loops are GEAIGNYY and EKD.